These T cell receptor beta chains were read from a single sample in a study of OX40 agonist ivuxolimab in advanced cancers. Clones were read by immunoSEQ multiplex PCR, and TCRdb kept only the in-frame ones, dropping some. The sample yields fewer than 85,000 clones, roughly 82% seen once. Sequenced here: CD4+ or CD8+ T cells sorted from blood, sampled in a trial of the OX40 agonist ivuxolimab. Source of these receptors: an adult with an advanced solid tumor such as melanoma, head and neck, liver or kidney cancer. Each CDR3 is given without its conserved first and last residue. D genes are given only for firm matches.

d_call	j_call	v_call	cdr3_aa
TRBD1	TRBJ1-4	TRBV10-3	AISGTGEKLF
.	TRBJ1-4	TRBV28	ASTEVANEKLF
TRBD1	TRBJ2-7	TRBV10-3	AIRDRDRGNEQY
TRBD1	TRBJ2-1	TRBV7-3	ASSLRYPGQGINNEQF
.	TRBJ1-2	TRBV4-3	ASSQDKHPGNYGYT
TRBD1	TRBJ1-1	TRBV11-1	ASSLRRTGDTEAF
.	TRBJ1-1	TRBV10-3	AIWQGFGTEAF
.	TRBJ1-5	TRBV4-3	ASSQDRLASGSQH
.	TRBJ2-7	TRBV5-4	ASSLDLASSYEQY
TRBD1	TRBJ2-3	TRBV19	ASKGGPEGTDTQY
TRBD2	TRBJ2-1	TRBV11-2	ASSLGGGRGATYNEQF
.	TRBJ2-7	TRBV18	ASSPAAGYEQY
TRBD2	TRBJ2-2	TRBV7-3	ASRPSGATGELF
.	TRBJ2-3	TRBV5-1	ASSTPAGGSYTQY
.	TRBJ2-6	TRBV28	ATSLGGGANVLT
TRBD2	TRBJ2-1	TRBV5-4	ASHLAGVADNEQF
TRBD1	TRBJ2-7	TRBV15	ATSSPGQGIHEQY
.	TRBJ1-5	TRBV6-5	ASSYSRANQPQH
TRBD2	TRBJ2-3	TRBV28	ASAKHRSGYTDTQY
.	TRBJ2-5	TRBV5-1	ASSLGRYDETQY
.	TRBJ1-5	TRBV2	ASPAGEQPQH
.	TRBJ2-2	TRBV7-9	ASSYGNTGELF
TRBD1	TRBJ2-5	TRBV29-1	SVESQGAGETQY
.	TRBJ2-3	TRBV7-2	ASSWAPSTDTQY
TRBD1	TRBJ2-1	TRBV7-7	ASSQDRGGEQF
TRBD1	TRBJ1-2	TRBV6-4	ASSDPTGGVILGYT
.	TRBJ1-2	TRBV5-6	ASSLAGNGYT
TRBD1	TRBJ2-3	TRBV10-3	AISNQGDFTDTQY
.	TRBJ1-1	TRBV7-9	ASSLGGETEAF
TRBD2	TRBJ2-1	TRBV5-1	ASSSGTSGSRSYNEQF
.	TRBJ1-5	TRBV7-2	ASSLVRDSYQPQH
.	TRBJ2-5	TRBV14	ASSQDLISVGRETQY
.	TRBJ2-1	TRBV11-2	ASSLDRHNEQF
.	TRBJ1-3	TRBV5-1	ASTDTSGNTIY
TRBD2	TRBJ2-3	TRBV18	ASSAGRGSLDTQY
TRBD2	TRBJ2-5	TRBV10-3	AISDGTRYQETQY
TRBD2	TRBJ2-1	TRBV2	ASSGSNGLGLFNEQF
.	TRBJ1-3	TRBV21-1	ASSKKGGTGGPRNTIY
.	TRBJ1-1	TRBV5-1	ASSFQGYGTEAF
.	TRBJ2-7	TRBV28	ASSFSFGNLGTYEQY
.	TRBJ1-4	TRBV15	ATSRDVGDREKLF
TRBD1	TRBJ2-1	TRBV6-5	ASRLQGDIYNEQF
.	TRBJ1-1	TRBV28	ASSLGPMNTEAF
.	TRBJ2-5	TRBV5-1	ASSLGGSGQETQY
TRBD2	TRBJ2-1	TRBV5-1	ASSLGTNSYNEQF
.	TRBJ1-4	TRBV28	ASSPRGPRTNEKLF
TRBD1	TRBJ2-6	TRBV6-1	ASRQGASGANVLT
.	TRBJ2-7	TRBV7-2	ASSLEAGSYEQY
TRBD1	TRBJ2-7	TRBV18	ASSPNRGTYEQY
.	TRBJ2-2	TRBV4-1	ASSQGLLNTGELF
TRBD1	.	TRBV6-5	ASSPLGTGGYEQY
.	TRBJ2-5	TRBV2	ASQSPDLKETQY
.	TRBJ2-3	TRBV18	ASSRTQISDTQY
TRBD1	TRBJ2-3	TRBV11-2	ASSSYRGASADTQY
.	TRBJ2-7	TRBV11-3	ASSSPVGPVEAYEQY
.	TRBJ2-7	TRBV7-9	ASSLEQGDSYEQY
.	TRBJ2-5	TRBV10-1	ASSERQEETQY
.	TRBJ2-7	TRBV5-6	ASSRRGQYYEQY
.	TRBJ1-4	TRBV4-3	ASSQNTKAKLF